One and the same sample provided the 17 T cell receptor beta chains below, sequenced in a study of T cells in Graves' hyperthyroidism and ophthalmopathy. RNA transcripts were the template for amplifying TCR beta CDR3 regions. Primed by the HTBI set, a first-round RT-PCR was run on the TCR CDR3. TCRdb passed the multiplex PCR reads through MiXCR, listing each CDR3 protein once. The top ten hold around 70% of the sample, which has 300,000 to 450,000 distinct CDR3 sequences, 20% to 25% seen once. The sequenced material came from blood. Source of these receptors: a man between 45 and 60 years old with Graves' hyperthyroidism.

The chain joins TRBV6-1 to TRBJ2-7; D call uncertain. The CDR3 totals 11 residues. Trimming stripped 7 bases from V and 3 bases from J, with 7 bases between. Germline CDR1 MNHNS, CDR2 SASEGT. The CDR3 region is CASTDNYEQYF. The CDR3 DNA reads as TGTGCCAGCACTGACAACTACGAGCAGTACTTC.

This clonotype was detected ten times or more. In DNA form, the CDR3 reads TGTGCCAGCAGTTTAGTGGGGGACAGCGAAGAGACCCAGTACTTC. Protein: CASSLVGDSEETQYF. The rearrangement links TRBV12-3 or TRBV12-4 to TRBJ2-5; TRBD1 matches at 7 bases. V lost 1 base and J lost 3; bases outside the gene matches: 5. CDR3 length equals 15 residues.

This clonotype appeared a few times. The V gene is TRBV7-9, the J gene TRBJ2-3, with 7 bases that match TRBD2. V dropped 5 bases and J dropped 0; count of bases not matched to a gene: 11. The CDR3 is 17 amino acids. Germline assignment: CDR1 SEHNR and CDR2 FQNEAQ (reference sequence). The CDR3 is CASSLYDRLASTDTQYF. The CDR3 region has the DNA TGTGCCAGCAGCCTCTACGACCGACTAGCAAGCACAGATACGCAGTATTTT.

This clonotype has a count of ten or more. As DNA, the CDR3 is TGTGCCAGCAGCCTGACTAGCGGTCCCTCCTATGAGCAGTTCTTC. Amino acid sequence: CASSLTSGPSYEQFF. The rearrangement links TRBV3-1 to TRBJ2-1; 9 nucleotides match TRBD2. The CDR3 is made up of 15 amino acids. Looked up from germline, CDR1 is LGHDT and CDR2 is YNNKEL (reference sequence). V lost 4 bases, J lost 8 bases, and 9 bases stayed unmatched.

This clonotype was recorded many times. The CDR3 DNA sequence: TGTGCCAGCAGCCCCAGCGGGAGGGCCCTTGTTGAGCAGTTCTTC. This translates into CASSPSGRALVEQFF. V usage is TRBV7-3 and J usage is TRBJ2-1; 10 bases align to TRBD2. V was clipped by 5 bases and J by 9 bases; unmatched bases: 10. CDR3 size: 15 residues. The germline V gene encodes CDR1 SGHTA and CDR2 FQGTGA. Full variable domain (remainder filled in from reference TRBV7-3 and TRBJ2-1): GAGVSQTPSNKVTEKGKYVELRCDPISGHTALYWYRQSLGQGPEFLIYFQGTGAADDSGLPNDRFFAVRPEGSVSTLKIQRTERGDSAVYLCASSPSGRALVEQFFGPGTRLTVL.

This clonotype has only a few counts. The V call is TRBV7-2, the J call TRBJ1-6; D is perhaps TRBD1 (5 bases). CDR3 length: 14 amino acids. Trimming cost V 5 bases and J 7 bases, with 12 bases left between them. Germline assignment: CDR1 SGHTA and CDR2 FQGNSA. CDR3 sequence (DNA): TGTGCCAGCAGCGCCGGAAACAGGAATTCACCCCTCCACTTT. Translated: CASSAGNRNSPLHF.

This clonotype appeared many times. This chain connects TRBV3-1 to TRBJ2-1; D not resolved. The length of the CDR3 is 13 residues. Trimming shortened V by 2 bases and J by 4 bases, and 6 bases separated the two germline ends. In germline, CDR1 is LGHDT, CDR2 YNNKEL (reference sequence). The CDR3: CASSQLRYNEQFF. CDR3 in DNA: TGTGCCAGCAGCCAACTTAGATACAATGAGCAGTTCTTC.

The rearrangement joins TRBV10-3 to TRBJ2-7; the match to TRBD2 covers 7 bases. Trimming removed 4 bases from V and 0 bases from J; junction bases left unmatched: 9. Germline CDR1 and CDR2: ENHRY and SYGVKD. The CDR3 sequence is 16 residues long. In DNA form, the CDR3 reads TGTGCCATCAGTGCACTACCTAGCGGTAGCTCCTACGAGCAGTACTTC. This gives the protein CAISALPSGSSYEQYF.

This clonotype was observed many times. V is TRBV28 and J is TRBJ2-7; 7 bases are a match to TRBD2. The CDR3 loop spans 15 amino acids. Germline V gives CDR1 MDHEN, CDR2 SYDVKM. V lost 4 bases, J lost 2 bases, and 8 bases stayed unmatched. CDR3 protein: CASSSLGGGPYEQYF. The DNA of the CDR3 is TGTGCCAGCAGTTCCCTGGGGGGAGGGCCCTACGAGCAGTACTTC.

Turning to this clonotype: An end of the junction does not agree with germline; a read error may underlie this. The chain couples TRBV7-2 to TRBJ2-3; 8 nucleotides agree with TRBD2. CDR3 length: 19 residues. Germline V gene lookup returns CDR1 SGHTA and CDR2 FQGNSA. CDR3 bases: TGCGCCAGCAGCCACCCCCTACGCGGGAATCAAGCGGGAGTGGATACGCAGTATTTT. This codes for CASSHPLRGNQAGVDTQYF.

The table lists this clonotype with a few counts. The genes are TRBV6-1 and TRBJ2-5; weak D call: TRBD2 (6 bases). V was clipped by 8 bases and J by 0 bases, with 13 bases between them. This CDR3 contains 14 residues. Germline V gene lookup returns CDR1 MNHNS and CDR2 SASEGT. The CDR3 protein is CASLGGWYQETQYF. The CDR3 DNA reads as TGTGCCAGCCTGGGGGGTTGGTACCAAGAGACCCAGTACTTC.

The chain combines TRBV20-1 with TRBJ1-1; 8 bases map to TRBD1. The trim removed 1 base at V and 7 bases at J, leaving 5 bases unmatched. Germline-derived CDR1 and CDR2 are DFQATT and SNEGSKA (reference sequence). This CDR3 contains 13 residues. CDR3 sequence reads: CSARVLQGGEAFF. The CDR3 coding sequence is TGCAGTGCTAGAGTTCTACAGGGGGGTGAAGCTTTCTTT.

There are many counts of this clonotype. J is TRBJ2-1 and V is TRBV6-2 or TRBV6-3, with TRBD1 identical over 7 bases. This CDR3 has 14 residues. V shed 7 bases and J 1 base; nucleotides not matched to a gene: 4. The germline gives CDR1 MNHEY, CDR2 SVGEGT. The CDR3 spells CASTGGESYNEQFF. Written as DNA, the CDR3 is TGTGCCAGCACAGGGGGAGAGTCCTACAATGAGCAGTTCTTC.

This clonotype occurred a few times. The chain has TRBV5-1 and TRBJ1-4; no clear D gene. The germline gives CDR1 SGHRS, CDR2 YFSETQ. This CDR3 has 14 amino acids. V lost 2 bases and J 8 bases, leaving 13 bases between the germline ends. The CDR3 here is CASSFGVQSEKLFF. The CDR3 DNA sequence: TGCGCCAGCAGCTTCGGGGTCCAGTCGGAAAAACTGTTTTTT.

This clonotype was seen ten or more times. The chain uses TRBV2 and TRBJ2-5; 14 bases line up with TRBD2. CDR1 is SNHLY, CDR2 FYNNEI, per germline. This CDR3 is 16 amino acids long. V lost 6 bases, J lost 3 bases, and 6 bases stayed unmatched. In DNA form, the CDR3 reads TGTGCCAGCAGCCCAAGACTAGCGGGAGGGGAAGAGACCCAGTACTTC. This sequence encodes CASSPRLAGGEETQYF.

This clonotype was seen more than once but under ten times. The chain couples TRBV11-3 to TRBJ2-1; D is unresolved. V was cut by 1 base and J by 6 bases, with 10 bases left in between. The CDR3 loop spans 14 amino acids. Germline V gives CDR1 SGHNT, CDR2 YENEEA. The CDR3 loop reads CASSLGDGGNEQFF. CDR3 coding DNA: TGTGCCAGCAGCTTAGGGGATGGCGGCAATGAGCAGTTCTTC.

This clonotype was detected a few times. The rearrangement links TRBV5-1 to TRBJ2-5, with D hard to call. Trimming shortened V by 0 bases and J by 3 bases, and 12 bases separated the two germline ends. The germline gives CDR1 SGHRS, CDR2 YFSETQ. CDR3 length: 15 residues. CDR3 residues: CASSLGLNIEETQYF. CDR3 DNA: TGCGCCAGCAGCTTGGGTCTGAACATCGAAGAGACCCAGTACTTC.